This T cell receptor (beta chain) was sequenced for a study of identical twins (dated by TCRdb to about 2016). In the study overall: The study deep-sequenced TCR alpha and beta repertoires from monozygotic twins, unrelated adults of various ages and cord blood to test whether fetal clonotypes persist. To rule out contamination, replicate twin experiments were performed at different times with different library preparation protocols. What the study reported, not specific to this receptor: Fewer insertions were carried by abundant cord blood beta clonotypes, a similar but weaker trend appeared in young adult naive repertoires, and no such trend appeared in memory repertoires. The excess sharing between twins in beta out-of-frame sequences was weaker because fewer shared sequences reduced the signal-to-noise ratio. In monozygotic twins, recombination models systematically underestimated out-of-frame TCR alpha sharing, but the models matched the sharing seen between unrelated individuals. Invariant T cells such as MAIT and iNKT could partly confound zero-insertion analyses, though diverse VJ usage argued against this for most clonotypes. Compared with coincidental sharing between unrelated individuals, out-of-frame TCR alpha sequences shared between twins had an excess of sequences with low generation probability. Conclusions relied on cross-sectional statistical analysis, since the same donors could not be followed over many years.

The library was built by means of 5' RACE. Sequencer: Illumina HiSeq 2000. A universal primer binding site was added through template switching, and the final cDNA carried a unique molecular identifier so that TCR cDNA molecules could be counted accurately. First-strand cDNA for TCR alpha and beta chains was synthesized from specific primers in the conserved constant-segment region. To control for contamination, every cDNA library was double barcoded, receiving both a SMART-Mk sample barcode and Illumina barcodes. TruSeq adapter sequences along with Illumina sample barcodes were introduced in two successive PCR steps. TCR alpha and beta cDNA libraries were sequenced on the Illumina HiSeq platform with custom primers. Regarding the original processing steps: Raw reads were processed with MiGEC to extract unique molecular identifiers, and MiXCR was used to determine CDR3 positions. Recombination models were inferred per individual with the repgenHMM and IGoR tools using an EM algorithm. Shared clonotype analysis was performed with the tcR package in R, normalizing sharing by the product of cloneset sizes. To study raw recombination free of thymic and clonal selection effects, out-of-frame nonproductive sequences were analyzed. TCRdb's own reprocessing of the public reads used fastp at Q25 and MiXCR and kept productive beta chains. CDR3 protein duplicates are merged, each entry listing the most common genes and DNA. TCRdb's processing, not the authors' own work, is the source of the V and J calls. The sample table holds around 680,000 distinct CDR3 sequences, of which 8.6% were seen once. Approximately 0.89% of the sample belongs to the ten largest clones.

CDR1 and CDR2 were assigned from the germline V gene (reference sequence) as GTSNPN and SVGIG. Spanning cysteine to phenylalanine, the CDR3 consists of 15 amino acids. Left in the record is the CDR3 DNA by itself, 45 bases read in frame from the first base. The V and J ends are trimmed by 2 bases and 2 bases, leaving 15 bases between them. All donors were healthy Caucasians. Three pairs of female monozygotic twins, all aged roughly 18 to 30 years, were included in the twin cohort. Peripheral blood mononuclear cells were used as the source from which RNA for TCR libraries was isolated. As to this clonotype: Its antigen specificity is not known. The record has no base qualities; no much larger clone is one base away.

The data were also submitted as part of a second study, on yellow fever vaccine responses in identical twins. The second publication reports: According to the authors, in identical twins the way T cells responded to vaccination appeared partly convergent and partly personalized. The study precisely tracked vaccine-responding T cell clones in identical twins.

The sequence was obtained from a woman under 30 in good health. Recombination connected TRBV30 to TRBJ2-5; the D segment could be TRBD1, given 5 matching bases. The source material was PBMCs. The DNA reads TGTGCCTGGAGTCAGGGCAGGGCAAAGCAAGAGACCCAGTACTTC. It translates to CAWSQGRAKQETQYF.